This TCR beta chain was sequenced during a study of shared clonotypes between healthy human individuals. Trimming pared 1 base from V and 2 bases from J, leaving 9 bases between. Germline assignment: CDR1 SGHRS and CDR2 YFSETQ. There are 14 residues in the CDR3. Repertoires were generated with immunoSEQ multiplex PCR, while TCRdb's copy carries only in-frame clones and drops some. The sample records millions of clones, more than 85% being singletons. On this clone itself: Other nucleotide sequences in the sample specify the same CDR3.

The rearrangement joins TRBV5-1 to TRBJ2-5; the D gene is possibly TRBD2 (6 bases). The source is a young man in good health. Some clones in this sample may be carry-over from other donors' samples. The material sequenced was naive CD4+ T cells from PBMCs. The subset: CD45RA+ positively selected. CDR3 region: CASSLLAGQETQYF. CDR3 bases: TGCGCCAGCAGCTTGCTGGCGGGGCAAGAGACCCAGTACTTC.